This T cell receptor beta chain originates from a study of blood T cell repertoires in COVID-19 (dated by TCRdb to the early 2020s). Turning to the overall study: Samples covering the acute and convalescent phases of COVID-19 were provided by collaborators in the United States, Italy and Spain. The material from the prospective study consisted of cDNA or gDNA derived from T cells, B-cell-depleted T cells, or PBMCs. The dataset comprised deeply sampled blood TCRbeta repertoires from subjects exposed to, actively infected with, or recovered from COVID-19. The repertoires were released in a freely available public database meant as a resource for research on the immune response to SARS-CoV-2. The samples were drawn from two sources: the first 160 participants of the ongoing ImmuneRACE study, and 950 to 1,500 subjects contributed by 6 global collaborators. Nearly every sample came with metadata listing a de-identified subject ID, COVID-19 status, age in years and sex. Where available, HLA class I and class II types were obtained from metadata supplied by the sample provider rather than from assay-based typing. Broad study findings and their caveats: The quantity of clinical and demographic metadata differed by source and by participant and was supplied without curation.

Each collaborating institution followed its own protocols to collect whole blood in K2EDTA tubes. For TCRbeta analysis, collaborators shipped samples as frozen whole blood, isolated PBMCs, or DNA extracted from either of those sample types. A note on this clone: The target of this receptor is not known. Qualities for individual bases were not recorded, and no much larger clone is one base off.

TCRbeta CDR3 regions were amplified from genomic DNA using the immunoSEQ Assay, a bias-controlled multiplex PCR. The authors' pipeline ran thus. Nucleated cell counts per sample were estimated from amplification of reference gene primers within the assay. Sequence reads were collapsed and filtered to measure the absolute abundance of every unique TCRbeta CDR3 rearrangement. For each sample, productive Simpson clonality was calculated as the square root of Simpson's diversity index over productive rearrangements. The source is immuneACCESS, and TCRdb retained only in-frame sequences with V and J called. Part of the clones is not carried over; for the studies checked, unresolved V genes explain less than half of this, and the remainder is unexplained. V, J and clone size reflect that table, while D and trimming were determined from the DNA. The table for this sample lists around 70,000 clones; 84% of them were counted only once. The ten largest clones take up over 35% of the sample.

The CDR3 numbers 15 residues from cysteine through phenylalanine. The retained sequence is limited to the CDR3, 45 bases, with the frame set at the first base. V lost 4 bases and J lost 4 bases, and the count of bases not matched to a germline gene is 6. The germline V gene (reference sequence) supplies CDR1 SGHAT and CDR2 FQDESV. The receptor comes from a man in his 70s with acute or convalescent COVID-19. The V gene is TRBV11-1 and the J gene is TRBJ2-5; the central 10 bases match TRBD2. Material: peripheral blood. The DNA reads as follows: TGTGCCAGCAGCTCCTCTAGCGGGGGAGGAGAGACCCAGTACTTC. Its product reads: CASSSSSGGGETQYF. Here the CDR3 is joined to the reference TRBV11-1 and TRBJ2-5 genes, and the full variable domain is: EAEVAQSPRYKITEKSQAVAFWCDPISGHATLYWYRQILGQGPELLVQFQDESVVDDSQLPKDRFSAERLKGVDSTLKIQPAELGDSAMYLCASSSSSGGGETQYFGPGTRLLVL.